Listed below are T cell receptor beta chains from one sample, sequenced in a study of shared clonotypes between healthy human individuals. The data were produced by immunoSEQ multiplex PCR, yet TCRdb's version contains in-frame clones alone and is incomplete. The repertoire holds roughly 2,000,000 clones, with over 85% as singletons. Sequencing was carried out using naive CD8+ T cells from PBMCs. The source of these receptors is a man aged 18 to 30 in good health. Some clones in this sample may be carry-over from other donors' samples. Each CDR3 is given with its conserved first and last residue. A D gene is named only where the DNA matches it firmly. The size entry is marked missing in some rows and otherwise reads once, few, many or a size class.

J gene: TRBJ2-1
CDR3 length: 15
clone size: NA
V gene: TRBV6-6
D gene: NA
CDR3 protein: CASSPASTAYNEQFF
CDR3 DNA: TGTGCCAGCAGTCCAGCCTCGACCGCCTACAATGAGCAGTTCTTC

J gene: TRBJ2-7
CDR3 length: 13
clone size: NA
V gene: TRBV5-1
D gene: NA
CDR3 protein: CASSPGDVVEQYF
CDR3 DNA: TGCGCCAGCAGCCCAGGCGACGTCGTCGAGCAGTACTTC

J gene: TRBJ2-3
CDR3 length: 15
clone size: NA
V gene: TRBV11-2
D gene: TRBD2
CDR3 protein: CASSSWEGGTDTQYF
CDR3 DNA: TGTGCCAGCAGCTCCTGGGAGGGCGGCACAGATACGCAGTATTTT

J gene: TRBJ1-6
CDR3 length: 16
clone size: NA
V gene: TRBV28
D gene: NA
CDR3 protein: CASSFLRVGGNSPLHF
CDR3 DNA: TGTGCCAGCAGTTTCCTCAGGGTCGGCGGCAATTCACCCCTCCACTTT

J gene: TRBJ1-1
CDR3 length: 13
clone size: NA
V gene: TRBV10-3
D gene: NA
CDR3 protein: CARKGGSPTEAFF
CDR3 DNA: TGTGCCCGCAAAGGGGGGTCTCCCACTGAAGCTTTCTTT

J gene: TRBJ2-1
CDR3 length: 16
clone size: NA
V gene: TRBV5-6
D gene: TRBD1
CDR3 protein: CASSEAGTGGYNEQFF
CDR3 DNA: TGTGCCAGCAGCGAGGCCGGGACAGGGGGATACAATGAGCAGTTCTTC

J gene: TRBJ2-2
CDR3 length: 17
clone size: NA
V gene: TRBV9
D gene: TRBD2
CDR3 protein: CASSGDHSGRLPGELFF
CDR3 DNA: TGTGCCAGCAGCGGGGATCATAGCGGGAGGCTCCCCGGGGAGCTGTTTTTT

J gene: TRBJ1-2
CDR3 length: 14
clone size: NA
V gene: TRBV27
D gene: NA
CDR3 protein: CASSLSAGDYGYTF
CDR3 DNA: TGTGCCAGCAGTTTGTCGGCAGGGGACTATGGCTACACCTTC

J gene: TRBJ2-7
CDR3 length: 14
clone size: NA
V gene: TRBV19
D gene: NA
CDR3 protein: CASSPVLAPGPQYF
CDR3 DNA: TGTGCCAGTAGTCCTGTGCTGGCACCCGGGCCCCAGTACTTC

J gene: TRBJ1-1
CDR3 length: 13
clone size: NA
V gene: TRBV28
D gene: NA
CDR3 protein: CASRRGIGSEAFF
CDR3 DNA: TGTGCCAGCAGACGGGGGATCGGTTCTGAAGCTTTCTTT

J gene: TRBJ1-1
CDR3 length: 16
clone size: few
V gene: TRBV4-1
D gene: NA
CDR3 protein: CASSQDRGTSNTEAFF
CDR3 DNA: TGCGCCAGCAGCCAAGATAGAGGGACATCGAACACTGAAGCTTTCTTT

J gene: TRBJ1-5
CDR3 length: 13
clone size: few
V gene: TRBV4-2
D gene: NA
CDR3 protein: CASSQGFAQPQHF
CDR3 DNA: TGTGCCAGCAGCCAAGGCTTTGCCCAGCCCCAGCATTTT

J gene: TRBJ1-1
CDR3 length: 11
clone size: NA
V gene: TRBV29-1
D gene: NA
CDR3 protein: CSVDSQLGAFF
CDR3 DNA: TGCAGCGTTGATAGTCAGTTAGGAGCTTTCTTT

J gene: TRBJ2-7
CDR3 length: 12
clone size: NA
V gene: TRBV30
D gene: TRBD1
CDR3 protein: CAWGTGYYEQYF
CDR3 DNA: TGTGCCTGGGGGACAGGGTATTACGAGCAGTACTTC

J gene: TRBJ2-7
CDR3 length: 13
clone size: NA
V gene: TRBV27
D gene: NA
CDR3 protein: CASSTPGTLEQYF
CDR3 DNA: TGTGCCAGCAGTACGCCAGGGACCCTTGAGCAGTACTTC

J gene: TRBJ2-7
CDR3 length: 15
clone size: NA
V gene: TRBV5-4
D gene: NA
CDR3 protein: CASSSSYEPPYEQYF
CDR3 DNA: TGTGCCAGCAGCTCTTCATATGAACCACCGTACGAGCAGTACTTC

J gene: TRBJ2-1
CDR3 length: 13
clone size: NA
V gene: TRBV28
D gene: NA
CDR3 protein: CASSPPTRPWQFF
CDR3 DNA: TGTGCCAGCAGTCCCCCGACTAGACCGTGGCAGTTCTTC

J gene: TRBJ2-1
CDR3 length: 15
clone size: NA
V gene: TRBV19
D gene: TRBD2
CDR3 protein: CASSIVGGSINEQFF
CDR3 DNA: TGTGCCAGTAGTATAGTTGGCGGGAGCATAAATGAGCAGTTCTTC

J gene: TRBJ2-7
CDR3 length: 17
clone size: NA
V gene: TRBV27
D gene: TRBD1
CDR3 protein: CASSTGPGTGSSYEQYF
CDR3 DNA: TGTGCCAGCAGTACTGGCCCCGGGACAGGGAGCTCCTACGAGCAGTACTTC

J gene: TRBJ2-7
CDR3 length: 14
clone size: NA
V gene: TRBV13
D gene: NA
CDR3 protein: CASSPRVSSGEQYF
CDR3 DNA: TGTGCCAGCAGCCCCAGGGTTAGCTCGGGGGAACAGTACTTC

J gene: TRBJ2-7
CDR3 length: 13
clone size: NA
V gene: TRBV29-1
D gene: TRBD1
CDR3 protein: CSVQTGSRYEQYF
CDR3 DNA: TGCAGCGTCCAGACAGGGTCGCGGTACGAGCAGTACTTC

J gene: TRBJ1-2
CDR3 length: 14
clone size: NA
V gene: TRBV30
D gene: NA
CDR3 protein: CAWSVMTLTLGYTF
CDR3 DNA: TGTGCCTGGAGTGTAATGACCCTGACTCTTGGCTACACCTTC

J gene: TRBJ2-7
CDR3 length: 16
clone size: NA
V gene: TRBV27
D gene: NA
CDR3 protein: CASSLSYGSLLYEQYF
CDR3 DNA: TGTGCCAGCAGTTTATCTTACGGGAGTTTACTCTACGAGCAGTACTTC

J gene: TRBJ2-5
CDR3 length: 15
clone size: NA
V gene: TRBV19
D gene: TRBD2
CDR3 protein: CASTPVGGGLATQYF
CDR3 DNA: TGTGCCAGTACCCCCGTGGGCGGGGGTCTCGCGACCCAGTACTTC

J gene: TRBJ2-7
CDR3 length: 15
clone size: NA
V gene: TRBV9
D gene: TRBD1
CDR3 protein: CASSVDQGASYEQYF
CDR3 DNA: TGTGCCAGCAGCGTAGATCAGGGGGCCTCCTACGAGCAGTACTTC

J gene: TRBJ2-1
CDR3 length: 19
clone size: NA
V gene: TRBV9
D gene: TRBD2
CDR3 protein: CASSVTPPTSGSSSGEQFF
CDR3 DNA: TGTGCCAGCAGCGTGACCCCTCCGACTAGCGGGAGTTCGAGTGGTGAGCAGTTCTTC

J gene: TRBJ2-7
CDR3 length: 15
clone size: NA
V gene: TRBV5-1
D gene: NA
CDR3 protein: CASSSGREHSYEQYF
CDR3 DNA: TGCGCCAGCAGCTCGGGCCGGGAACACTCTTACGAGCAGTACTTC

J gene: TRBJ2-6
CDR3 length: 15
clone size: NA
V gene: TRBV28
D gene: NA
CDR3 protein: CASSWGTGGANVLTF
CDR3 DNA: TGTGCCAGCAGCTGGGGAACAGGGGGGGCCAACGTCCTGACTTTC

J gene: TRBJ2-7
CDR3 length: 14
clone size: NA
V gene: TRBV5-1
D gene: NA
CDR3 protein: CASSLRSDSYEQYF
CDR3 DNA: TGCGCCAGCAGCCTCCGTAGCGACTCCTACGAGCAGTACTTC

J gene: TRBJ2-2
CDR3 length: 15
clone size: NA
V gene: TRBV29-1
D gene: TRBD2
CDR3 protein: CSVVLAGVGTGELFF
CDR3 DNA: TGCAGCGTTGTACTAGCGGGAGTCGGGACCGGGGAGCTGTTTTTT

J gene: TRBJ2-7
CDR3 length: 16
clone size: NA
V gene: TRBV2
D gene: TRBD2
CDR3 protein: CASSEDGLAAHYEQYF
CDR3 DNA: TGTGCCAGCAGTGAAGACGGACTAGCGGCCCACTACGAGCAGTACTTC

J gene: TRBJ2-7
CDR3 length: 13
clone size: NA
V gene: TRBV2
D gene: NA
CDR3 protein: CASSMGSSYEQYF
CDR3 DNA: TGTGCCAGCAGTATGGGGAGCTCCTACGAGCAGTACTTC

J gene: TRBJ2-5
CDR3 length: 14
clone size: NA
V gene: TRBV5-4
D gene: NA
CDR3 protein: CASSPPEGEETQYF
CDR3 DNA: TGTGCCAGCAGTCCCCCGGAGGGAGAAGAGACCCAGTACTTC

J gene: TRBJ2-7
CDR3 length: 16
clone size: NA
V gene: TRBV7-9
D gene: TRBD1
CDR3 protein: CASSFIRDSDSYEQYF
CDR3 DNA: TGTGCCAGCAGCTTCATCCGGGACAGCGACTCCTACGAGCAGTACTTC

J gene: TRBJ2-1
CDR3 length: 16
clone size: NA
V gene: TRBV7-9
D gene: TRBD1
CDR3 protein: CASSAGTGVSYNEQFF
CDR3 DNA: TGTGCCAGCAGCGCCGGGACAGGGGTGTCCTACAATGAGCAGTTCTTC

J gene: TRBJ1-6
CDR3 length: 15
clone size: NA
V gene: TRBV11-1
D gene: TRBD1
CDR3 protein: CASSQTGTYNSPLHF
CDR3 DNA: TGTGCCAGCAGCCAGACAGGGACGTATAATTCACCCCTCCACTTT

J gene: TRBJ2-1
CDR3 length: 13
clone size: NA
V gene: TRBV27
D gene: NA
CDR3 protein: CASSLEGYNEQFF
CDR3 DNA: TGTGCCAGCAGTTTAGAGGGGTACAATGAGCAGTTCTTC

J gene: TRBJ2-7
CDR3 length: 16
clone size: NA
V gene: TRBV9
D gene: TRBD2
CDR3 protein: CASSVNEASGVYEQYF
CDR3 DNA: TGTGCCAGCAGCGTAAATGAAGCTAGCGGGGTCTACGAGCAGTACTTC

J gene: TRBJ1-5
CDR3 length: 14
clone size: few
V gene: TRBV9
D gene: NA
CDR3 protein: CASSVEWGPQPQHF
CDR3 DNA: TGTGCCAGCAGCGTAGAGTGGGGGCCTCAGCCCCAGCATTTT

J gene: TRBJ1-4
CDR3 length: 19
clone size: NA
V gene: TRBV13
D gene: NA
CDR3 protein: CASSLWGSPNTYENEKLFF
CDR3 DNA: TGTGCCAGCAGCTTATGGGGCAGCCCGAATACTTATGAAAATGAAAAACTGTTTTTT

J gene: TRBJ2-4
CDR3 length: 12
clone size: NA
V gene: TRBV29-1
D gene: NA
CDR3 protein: CSVEIRQNIQYF
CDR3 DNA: TGCAGCGTTGAAATTAGACAAAACATTCAGTACTTC

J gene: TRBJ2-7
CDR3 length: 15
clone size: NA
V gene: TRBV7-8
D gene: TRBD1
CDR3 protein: CASSLGQGTSYEQYF
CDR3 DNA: TGTGCCAGCAGCTTAGGACAGGGAACCTCCTACGAGCAGTACTTC

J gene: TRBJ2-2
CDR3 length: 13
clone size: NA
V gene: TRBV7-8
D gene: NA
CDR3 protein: CASSLASSWELFF
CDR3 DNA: TGTGCCAGCAGCTTAGCGTCTAGCTGGGAGCTGTTTTTT

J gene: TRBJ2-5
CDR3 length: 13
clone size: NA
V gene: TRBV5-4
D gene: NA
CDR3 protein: CASSLDDRETQYF
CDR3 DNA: TGTGCCAGCAGCTTGGACGACAGGGAGACCCAGTACTTC

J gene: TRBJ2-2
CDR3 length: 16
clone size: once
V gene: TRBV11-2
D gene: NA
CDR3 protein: CASSPTQKTNTGELFF
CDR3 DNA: TGTGCCAGCAGCCCTACACAGAAAACGAACACCGGGGAGCTGTTTTTT

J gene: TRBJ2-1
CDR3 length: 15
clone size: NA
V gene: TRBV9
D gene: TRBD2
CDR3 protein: CASSAASGIYNEQFF
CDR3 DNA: TGTGCCAGCAGCGCGGCTAGCGGCATATACAATGAGCAGTTCTTC

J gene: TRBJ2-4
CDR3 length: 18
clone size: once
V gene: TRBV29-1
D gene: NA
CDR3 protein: CSVEDSRLGQRDKNIQYF
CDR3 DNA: TGCAGCGTTGAAGATAGTAGATTGGGCCAGAGAGACAAAAACATTCAGTACTTC

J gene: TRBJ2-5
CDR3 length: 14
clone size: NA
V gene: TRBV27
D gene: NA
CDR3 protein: CASAFSGTEETQYF
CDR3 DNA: TGTGCCAGCGCTTTTTCCGGGACGGAAGAGACCCAGTACTTC

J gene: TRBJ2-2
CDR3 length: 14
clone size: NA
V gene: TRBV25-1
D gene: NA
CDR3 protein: CASSEYRVAGELFF
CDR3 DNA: TGTGCCAGCAGTGAATACAGAGTTGCCGGGGAGCTGTTTTTT

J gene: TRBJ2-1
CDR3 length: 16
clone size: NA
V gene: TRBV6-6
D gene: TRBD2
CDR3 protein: CASSYSGRLSYNEQFF
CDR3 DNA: TGTGCCAGCAGTTATAGCGGGAGGCTCTCCTACAATGAGCAGTTCTTC

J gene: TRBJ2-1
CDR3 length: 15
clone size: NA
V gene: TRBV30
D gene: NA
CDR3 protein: CAWSVTGLVYDEQFF
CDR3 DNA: TGTGCCTGGAGCGTAACAGGGTTGGTTTACGATGAGCAGTTCTTC

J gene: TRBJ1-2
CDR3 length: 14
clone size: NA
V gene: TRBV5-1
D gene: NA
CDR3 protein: CASSLWGHTYGYTF
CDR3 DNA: TGCGCCAGCAGCTTGTGGGGACACACCTATGGCTACACCTTC

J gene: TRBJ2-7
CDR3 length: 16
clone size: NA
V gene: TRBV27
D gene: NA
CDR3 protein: CASSLSNRPGRHEQYF
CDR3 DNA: TGTGCCAGCAGTTTATCGAACCGGCCGGGGCGGCACGAGCAGTACTTC

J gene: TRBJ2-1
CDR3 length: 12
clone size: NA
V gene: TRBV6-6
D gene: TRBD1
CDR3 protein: CASSPTGFEQFF
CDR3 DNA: TGTGCCAGCAGCCCGACAGGGTTTGAGCAGTTCTTC

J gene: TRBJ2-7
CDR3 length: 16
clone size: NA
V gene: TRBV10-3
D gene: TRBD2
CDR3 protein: CATGLAGVKIPYEQYF
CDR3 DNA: TGTGCCACGGGACTAGCGGGAGTTAAAATCCCTTACGAGCAGTACTTC

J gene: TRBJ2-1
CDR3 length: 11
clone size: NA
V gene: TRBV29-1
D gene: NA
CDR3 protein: CSAVIGGEQFF
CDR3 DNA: TGCAGCGCTGTTATCGGGGGTGAGCAGTTCTTC

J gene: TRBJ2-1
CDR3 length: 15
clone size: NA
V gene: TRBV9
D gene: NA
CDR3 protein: CASSVGTPGWDEQFF
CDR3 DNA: TGTGCCAGCAGCGTCGGGACCCCGGGGTGGGATGAGCAGTTCTTC

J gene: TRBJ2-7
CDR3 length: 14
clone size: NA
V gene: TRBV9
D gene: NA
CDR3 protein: CASSPHGREDEQYF
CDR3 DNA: TGTGCCAGCAGCCCCCATGGCCGTGAGGACGAGCAGTACTTC

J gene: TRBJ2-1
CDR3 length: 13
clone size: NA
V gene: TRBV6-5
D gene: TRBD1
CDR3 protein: CATSRGTYNEQFF
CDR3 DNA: TGTGCCACTAGCAGGGGGACCTACAATGAGCAGTTCTTC